These 18 T cell receptor beta chains were all obtained from the same sample, sequenced in a study of CD8 T cells in ankylosing spondylitis. From the 5' RACE reads, TCRdb called clonotypes with MiXCR, one entry per CDR3 protein. Here the sample spans 250,000 or so distinct CDR3 sequences, around 25% being singletons. Sequencing used blood, either unsorted or a sorted T cell fraction (not recorded which). These receptors were obtained from a male donor with ankylosing spondylitis or in good health (not recorded which).

This clonotype was seen many times. CDR3: CATSRVRGTQGAEAFF. CDR3 in DNA: TGTGCCACCAGCAGAGTTCGAGGAACACAGGGGGCGGAAGCTTTCTTT. This chain uses TRBV15 with TRBJ1-1; 9 bases align to TRBD1. J gave up 8 bases and V 1 base, and 11 bases lay outside the gene matches. The CDR3 covers 16 residues. The germline V gene encodes CDR1 LNHNV and CDR2 YYDKDF (reference sequence).

This chain connects TRBV6-1 to TRBJ1-1; D unresolved. Germline lookup yields CDR1 MNHNS and CDR2 SASEGT. Trimming removed 2 bases from V and 11 bases from J, with 18 bases in between. The CDR3 is 14 residues long. As DNA, the CDR3 is TGTGCCAGCAGTGAATACGGCGCCCCCGACGAGGCTTTCTTT. The encoded protein is CASSEYGAPDEAFF.

The V and J genes are TRBV6-1 and TRBJ2-1; 9 bases fit TRBD2. The germline V gene encodes CDR1 MNHNS and CDR2 SASEGT. With 5 bases clipped from V and 3 bases from J, the junction kept 5 bases outside the gene matches. This CDR3 is built from 15 residues. CDR3 residues: CASSQLAGIYNEQFF. CDR3 nucleotide sequence: TGTGCCAGCAGTCAGCTAGCGGGGATCTACAATGAGCAGTTCTTC.

The chain links TRBV7-8 to TRBJ2-3; the match to TRBD2 covers 14 bases. The CDR3 consists of 20 residues. Germline V gene sequence: CDR1 SGHVS, CDR2 FQNEAQ. V gave up 7 bases and J gave up 1 base; unmatched junction bases: 16. The CDR3 nucleotides are TGTGCCAGCATACTGACAGGGGTCCGACTAGCGGGGGGGGGCACAGATACGCAGTATTTT. Protein sequence: CASILTGVRLAGGGTDTQYF.

This clonotype was recorded many times. The rearrangement uses TRBV12-3 or TRBV12-4 and TRBJ1-2; a possible D gene is TRBD1 (6 bases). The CDR3 length is 13 residues. V lost 6 bases, J lost 7 bases, and 15 bases lay in between. CDR3 protein: CASSPRQAGGYTF. The CDR3 DNA sequence: TGTGCCAGCAGCCCCCGACAGGCTGGTGGCTACACCTTC.

This clonotype was picked up many times. The CDR3: CASSREGDRDTQYF. The DNA of the CDR3 is TGCGCCAGCAGTAGGGAGGGGGATAGAGATACGCAGTATTTT. The rearrangement links TRBV5-1 to TRBJ2-3; perhaps TRBD2 as D (7 bases). Between the trimmed V and J ends, which lost 5 bases and 5 bases, there was a span of 15 bases. CDR3 length: 14 residues. Germline V CDR1 and CDR2: SGHRS, YFSETQ.

This clonotype was recorded a few times. The chain is built from TRBV13 and TRBJ2-2; D might be TRBD1 (6 bases). Per germline, CDR1 PRHDT and CDR2 FYEKMQ (reference sequence). This CDR3 region has 18 residues. Trimming took off 2 bases at V and 4 bases at J, with 20 bases between the two ends. CDR3 in DNA: TGTGCCAGCAGCTTATCGGTGGCGGCAGGGGTGGGCACCGGGGAGCTGTTTTTT. Encoded protein: CASSLSVAAGVGTGELFF.

In its sample, this clonotype was seen many times. The chain is built from TRBV20-1 and TRBJ2-1; TRBD2 might be the D (6 bases). CDR3 length: 14 residues. The V end lost 2 bases, the J end lost 10 bases, and 18 bases lay between the germline ends. Germline lookup yields CDR1 DFQATT and CDR2 SNEGSKA (reference sequence). CDR3 residues: CSARYSQRAGEQFF. DNA of the CDR3: TGCAGTGCTAGATATTCCCAGCGGGCAGGCGAGCAGTTCTTC.

This clonotype was recorded at least ten times. The gene calls are TRBV20-1 and TRBJ2-3; D gene ambiguous. The V end lost 0 bases, the J end lost 1 base, and 8 bases lay between the germline ends. The length of the CDR3 is 14 residues. The germline V gene encodes CDR1 DFQATT and CDR2 SNEGSKA (reference sequence). For the CDR3, the DNA is TGCAGTGCTAGAGATATGTCAGGCACAGATACGCAGTATTTT. Its translation is CSARDMSGTDTQYF.

Ten or more counts support this clonotype. This chain uses TRBV28 with TRBJ1-5; D possibly corresponds to TRBD1 (5 bases). This CDR3 is built from 13 residues. CDR1 and CDR2 (germline): MDHEN, SYDVKM. V lost 7 bases and J 4 bases, leaving 11 bases between the germline ends. CDR3 coding DNA: TGTGCCAGCACCCCTGGGGGGAATCAGCCCCAGCATTTT. Residues: CASTPGGNQPQHF. The entire variable domain, with the rest obtained from reference TRBV28 and TRBJ1-5, is as follows: DVKVTQSSRYLVKRTGEKVFLECVQDMDHENMFWYRQDPGLGLRLIYFSYDVKMKEKGDIPEGYSVSREKKERFSLILESASTNQTSMYLCASTPGGNQPQHFGDGTRLSIL.

Remarks on this clonotype: A read error may explain this, as a much larger clone is one base away. The CDR3 end shows no conserved phenylalanine or tryptophan, and so a read error is likely. The J gene is TRBJ2-7, the V gene TRBV20-1, with a possible D match to TRBD2 (5 bases). With 4 bases removed from V and 3 bases from J, the gap between germline ends came to 10 bases. The germline gives CDR1 DFQATT, CDR2 SNEGSKA (reference sequence). CDR3 length: 12 residues. The CDR3 loop is CSATGSLYEQYS. The CDR3 DNA sequence: TGCAGTGCTACGGGGAGTCTCTACGAGCAGTACTCC.

This clonotype has at least ten counts. V is TRBV12-3 or TRBV12-4 and J is TRBJ2-1; D may be TRBD1 (7 bases). There are 14 residues in the CDR3. The V end lost 3 bases, the J end lost 3 bases, and 9 bases lay between the germline ends. The CDR3: CASSFRGDYNEQFF. The CDR3 nucleotides are TGTGCCAGCAGTTTCAGGGGGGACTACAATGAGCAGTTCTTC.

This clonotype was picked up many times. CDR3 loop: CSGVGTDTQYF. CDR3 in DNA: TGCAGCGGGGTGGGCACAGATACGCAGTATTTT. This sequence joins TRBV29-1 and TRBJ2-3; D not certain. The CDR3 is made up of 11 amino acids. Germline CDR1 reads SQVTM; CDR2 reads ANQGSEA. V lost 7 bases and J lost 1, with 6 bases in between.

The chain employs TRBV6-1 and TRBJ2-4, with D possibly matching TRBD1 (5 bases). Germline assignment: CDR1 MNHNS and CDR2 SASEGT. The CDR3 covers 13 residues. Trimming removed 7 bases from V and 4 bases from J, with 11 bases in between. CDR3 coding DNA: TGTGCCAGCACCGAAGGACAAAAAAACATTCAGTACTTC. It specifies CASTEGQKNIQYF.

In this sample, this clonotype turned up a few times. The chain joins TRBV6-1 to TRBJ1-1; D is ambiguous. The germline V gene encodes CDR1 MNHNS and CDR2 SASEGT. CDR3 length: 14 amino acids. Trimming removed 1 base from V and 1 base from J, with 7 bases in between. CDR3 DNA sequence: TGTGCCAGCAGTGAAGGCGTCAGGAACACTGAAGCTTTCTTT. Amino acid sequence: CASSEGVRNTEAFF.

In this sample, this clonotype turned up many times. The gene calls are TRBV28 and TRBJ1-2; the D gene is possibly TRBD1 (5 bases). Germline lookup yields CDR1 MDHEN and CDR2 SYDVKM. The ends were cut back, 2 bases at V and 0 bases at J, with 10 bases in the middle. There are 15 residues in the CDR3. This CDR3 reads CASSLQAGPNYGYTF. The CDR3 bases are TGTGCCAGCAGTTTACAGGCGGGGCCTAACTATGGCTACACCTTC.

The V gene is TRBV19, the J gene TRBJ1-1; perhaps TRBD1 as D (5 bases). Per germline, CDR1 LNHDA and CDR2 SQIVND (reference sequence). The CDR3 contains 14 residues. V gave up 4 bases and J gave up 3 bases, with 12 bases separating them. The CDR3 DNA sequence: TGTGCCAGTAGTAACCGGGGCATGGACACTGAAGCTTTCTTT. This gives the protein CASSNRGMDTEAFF.

This clonotype was recorded a few times. The CDR3 DNA is TGTGCCAGCAGCCCCGCCCGGACTCCCCAATTGGGAATGGATACGCAGTATTTT. The encoded protein is CASSPARTPQLGMDTQYF. The chain is built from TRBV11-2 and TRBJ2-3; D is possibly TRBD2 (5 bases). The germline V gene encodes CDR1 SGHAT and CDR2 FQNNGV. V dropped 5 bases and J dropped 6 bases, with 27 bases sitting between them. The CDR3 has 18 residues.